The present TCR beta chain was sequenced within a study of T cell repertoires in cytomegalovirus infection. The study, taken as a whole, reports: Public TCR beta family frequency separated CMV-and-HLA carriers, including in an independent cohort. The study found HLA-C-restricted CMV-specific TCR beta clonotypes dominating the ex vivo response.

The CDR3 extends over 16 amino acids. V was shortened by 4 bases and J by 6 bases, with 18 bases between the two germline ends. TCRdb analysed the reads with MiXCR anew, one entry per CDR3 protein. In the table there are about a million distinct CDR3 sequences, roughly 30% of which are singletons. As regards this clonotype: Its matching antigen is unknown.

The chain combines TRBV12-3 or TRBV12-4 with TRBJ2-2; D might be TRBD1 or TRBD2, each matching 5 bases. This TCR came from a human donor in good health (CMV status not recorded). Some clones in this sample may be carry-over from other donors' samples. The sample consisted of cultured CD8+ T cells from PBMCs, taken from culture after CMV antigen stimulation. This chain's CDR3 is CASSYPGTARSGELFF. The CDR3 DNA reads as TGTGCCAGCAGTTACCCCGGGACGGCAAGGTCCGGGGAGCTGTTTTTT.